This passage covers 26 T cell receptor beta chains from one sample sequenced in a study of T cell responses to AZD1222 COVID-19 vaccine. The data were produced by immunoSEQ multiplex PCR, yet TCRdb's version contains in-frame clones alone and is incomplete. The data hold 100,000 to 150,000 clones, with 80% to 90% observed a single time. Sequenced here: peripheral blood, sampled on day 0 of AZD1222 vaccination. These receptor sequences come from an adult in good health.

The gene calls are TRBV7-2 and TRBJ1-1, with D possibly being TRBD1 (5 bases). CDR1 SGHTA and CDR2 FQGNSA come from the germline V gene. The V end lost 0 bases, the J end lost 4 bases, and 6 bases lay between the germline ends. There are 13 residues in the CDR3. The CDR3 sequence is CASSLAGPTEAFF. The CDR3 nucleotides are TGTGCCAGCAGCTTAGCGGGACCCACTGAAGCTTTCTTT. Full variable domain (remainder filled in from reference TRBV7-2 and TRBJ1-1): GAGVSQSPSNKVTEKGKDVELRCDPISGHTALYWYRQSLGQGLEFLIYFQGNSAPDKSGLPSDRFSAERTGGSVSTLTIQRTQQEDSAVYLCASSLAGPTEAFFGQGTRLTVV.

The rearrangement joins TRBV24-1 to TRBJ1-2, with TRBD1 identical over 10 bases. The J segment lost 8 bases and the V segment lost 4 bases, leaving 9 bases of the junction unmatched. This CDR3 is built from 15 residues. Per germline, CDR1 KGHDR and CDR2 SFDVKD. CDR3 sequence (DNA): TGTGCCACCAGTGACCCGGGACAGGGGATATGGGGCTACACCTTC. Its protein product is CATSDPGQGIWGYTF.

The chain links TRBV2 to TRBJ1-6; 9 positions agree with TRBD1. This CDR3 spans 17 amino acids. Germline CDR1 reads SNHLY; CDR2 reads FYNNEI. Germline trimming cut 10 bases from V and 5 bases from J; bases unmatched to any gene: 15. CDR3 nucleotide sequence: TGTGCCATCGTACAGGGGGCCGGTGGCGGAAATAATTCACCCCTCCACTTT. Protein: CAIVQGAGGGNNSPLHF.

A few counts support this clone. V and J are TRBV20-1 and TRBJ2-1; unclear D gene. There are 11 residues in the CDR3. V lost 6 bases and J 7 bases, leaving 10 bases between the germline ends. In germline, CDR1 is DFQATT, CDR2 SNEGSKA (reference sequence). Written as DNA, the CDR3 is TGCAGTGCGTACCCACTGAATGAGCAGTTCTTC. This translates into CSAYPLNEQFF.

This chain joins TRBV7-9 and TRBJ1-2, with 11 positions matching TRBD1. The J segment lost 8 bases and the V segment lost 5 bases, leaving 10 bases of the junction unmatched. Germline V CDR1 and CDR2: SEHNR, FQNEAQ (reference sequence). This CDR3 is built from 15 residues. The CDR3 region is CASSPPGQGAGGYTF. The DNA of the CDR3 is TGTGCCAGCAGCCCCCCCGGACAGGGGGCGGGGGGCTACACCTTC. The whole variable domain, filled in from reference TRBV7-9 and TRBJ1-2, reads DTGVSQNPRHKITKRGQNVTFRCDPISEHNRLYWYRQTLGQGPEFLTYFQNEAQLEKSRLLSDRFSAERPKGSFSTLEIQRTEQGDSAMYLCASSPPGQGAGGYTFGSGTRLTVV.

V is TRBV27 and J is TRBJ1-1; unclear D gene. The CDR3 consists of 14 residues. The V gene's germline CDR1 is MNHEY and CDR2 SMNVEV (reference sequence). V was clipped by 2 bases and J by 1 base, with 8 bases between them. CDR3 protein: CASSLAAGNTEAFF. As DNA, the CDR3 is TGTGCCAGCAGTTTAGCTGCAGGGAACACTGAAGCTTTCTTT.

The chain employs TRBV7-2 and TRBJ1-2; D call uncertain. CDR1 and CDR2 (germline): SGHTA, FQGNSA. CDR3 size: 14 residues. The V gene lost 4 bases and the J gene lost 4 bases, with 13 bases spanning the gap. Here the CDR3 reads CASSSRIGAYGYTF. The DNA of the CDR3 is TGTGCCAGCAGCTCTCGGATAGGCGCCTATGGCTACACCTTC.

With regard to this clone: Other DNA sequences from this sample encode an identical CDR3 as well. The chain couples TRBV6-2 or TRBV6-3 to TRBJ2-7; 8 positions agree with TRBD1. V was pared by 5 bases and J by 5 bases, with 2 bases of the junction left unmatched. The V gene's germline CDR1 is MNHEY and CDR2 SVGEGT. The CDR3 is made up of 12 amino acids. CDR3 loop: CASSTTGDEQYF. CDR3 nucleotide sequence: TGTGCCAGCAGTACGACAGGGGACGAGCAGTACTTC.

The CDR3 sequence is CASSQGQDFYGYTF. CDR3 DNA: TGTGCCAGCAGCCAGGGACAGGACTTCTATGGCTACACCTTC. The V call is TRBV3-1 (or the pseudogene TRBV3-2), the J call TRBJ1-2; 8 nucleotides line up with TRBD1. The J segment lost 4 bases and the V segment lost 3 bases, leaving 4 bases of the junction unmatched. The CDR3 consists of 14 residues. Germline-derived CDR1 and CDR2 are LGHDT and YNNKEL (reference sequence).

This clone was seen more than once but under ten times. In DNA form, the CDR3 reads TGTGCCAGCAGTTTCCCAACGGGGGGACAGGTGAACACCGGGGAGCTGTTTTTT. Amino acids: CASSFPTGGQVNTGELFF. This chain connects TRBV28 to TRBJ2-2; D may be TRBD1 (8 bases). This CDR3 is 18 amino acids long. In germline, CDR1 is MDHEN, CDR2 SYDVKM. The germline V and J ends were trimmed by 3 bases and 1 base, with 18 bases remaining between them.

The CDR3 loop is CASRLATGTGRLSGNQPQHF. CDR3 sequence (DNA): TGTGCAAGTCGCTTAGCGACCGGGACAGGGAGGTTGAGTGGCAATCAGCCCCAGCATTTT. V gene TRBV12-2 combines with J gene TRBJ1-5; whether TRBD1, the table's D call, matches the DNA was not checked. TRBV12-2 represents a pseudogene. The CDR3 spans 20 residues.

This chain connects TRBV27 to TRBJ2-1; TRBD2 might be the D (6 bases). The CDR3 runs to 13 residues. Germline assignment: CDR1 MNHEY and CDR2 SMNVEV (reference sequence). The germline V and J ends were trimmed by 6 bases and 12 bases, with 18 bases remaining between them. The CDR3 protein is CASSRPGLGGQFF. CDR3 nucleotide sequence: TGTGCCAGCAGCCGCCCAGGGTTGGGGGGGCAGTTCTTC.

This CDR3 is CAWRHPGQGWTDTQYF. The CDR3 bases are TGTGCCTGGAGGCATCCGGGACAGGGGTGGACAGATACGCAGTATTTT. The chain links TRBV30 to TRBJ2-3, with 10 bases fitting TRBD1. Trimming at V came to 3 bases and at J to 3 bases, leaving 9 bases not matched to a gene. Germline assignment: CDR1 GTSNPN and CDR2 SVGIG (reference sequence). The CDR3 length is 16 residues.

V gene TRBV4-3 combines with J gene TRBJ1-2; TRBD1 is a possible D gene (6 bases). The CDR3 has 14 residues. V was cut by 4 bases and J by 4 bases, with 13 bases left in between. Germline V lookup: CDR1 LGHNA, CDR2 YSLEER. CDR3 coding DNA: TGCGCCAGCAGCCCATCAGGGGACCCCTATGGCTACACCTTC. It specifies CASSPSGDPYGYTF.

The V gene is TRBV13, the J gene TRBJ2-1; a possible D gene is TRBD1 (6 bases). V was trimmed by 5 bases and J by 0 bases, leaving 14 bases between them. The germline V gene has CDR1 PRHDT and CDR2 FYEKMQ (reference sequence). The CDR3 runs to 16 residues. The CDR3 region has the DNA TGTGCCAGCAGCACAGGGTTTGGGAGCTCCTACAATGAGCAGTTCTTC. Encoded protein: CASSTGFGSSYNEQFF.

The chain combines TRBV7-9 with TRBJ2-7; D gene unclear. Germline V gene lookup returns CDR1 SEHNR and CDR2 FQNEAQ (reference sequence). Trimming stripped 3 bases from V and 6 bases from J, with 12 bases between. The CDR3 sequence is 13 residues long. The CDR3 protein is CASSFSSISEQYF. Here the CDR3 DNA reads TGTGCCAGCAGCTTTTCGTCGATCAGCGAGCAGTACTTC.

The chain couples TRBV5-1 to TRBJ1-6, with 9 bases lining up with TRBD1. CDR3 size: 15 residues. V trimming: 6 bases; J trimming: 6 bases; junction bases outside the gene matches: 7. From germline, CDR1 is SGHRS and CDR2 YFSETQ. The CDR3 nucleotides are TGCGCCAGCACCAGACAGGGGGAAGGTAATTCACCCCTCCACTTT. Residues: CASTRQGEGNSPLHF.

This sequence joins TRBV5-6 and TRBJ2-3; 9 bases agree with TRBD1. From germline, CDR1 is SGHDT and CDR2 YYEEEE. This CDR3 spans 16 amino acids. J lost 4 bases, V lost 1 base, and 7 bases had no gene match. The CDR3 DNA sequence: TGTGCCAGCAGCTTGCGAGGGACAGGGTGGCCAGATACGCAGTATTTT. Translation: CASSLRGTGWPDTQYF.

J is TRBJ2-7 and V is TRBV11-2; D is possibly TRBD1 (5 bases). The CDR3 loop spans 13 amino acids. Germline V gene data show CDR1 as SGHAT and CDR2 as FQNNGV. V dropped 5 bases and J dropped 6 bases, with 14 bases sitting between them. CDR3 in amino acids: CASSRTIMGEQYF. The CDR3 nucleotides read TGTGCCAGCAGCCGGACAATTATGGGCGAGCAGTACTTC.

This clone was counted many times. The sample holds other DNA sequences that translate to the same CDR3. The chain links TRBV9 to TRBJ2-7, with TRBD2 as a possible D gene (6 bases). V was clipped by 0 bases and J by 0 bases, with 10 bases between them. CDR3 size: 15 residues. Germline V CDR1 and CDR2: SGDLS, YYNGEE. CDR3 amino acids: CASSVAGTDSYEQYF. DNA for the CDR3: TGTGCCAGCAGCGTAGCTGGGACTGACTCCTACGAGCAGTACTTC.

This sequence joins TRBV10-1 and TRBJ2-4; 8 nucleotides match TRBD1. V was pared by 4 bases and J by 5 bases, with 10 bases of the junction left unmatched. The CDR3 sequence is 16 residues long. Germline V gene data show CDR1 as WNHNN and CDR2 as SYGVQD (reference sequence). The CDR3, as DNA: TGCGCCAGCAGTGGTTCGGTGATGGACAGGGAAAACATTCAGTACTTC. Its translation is CASSGSVMDRENIQYF.

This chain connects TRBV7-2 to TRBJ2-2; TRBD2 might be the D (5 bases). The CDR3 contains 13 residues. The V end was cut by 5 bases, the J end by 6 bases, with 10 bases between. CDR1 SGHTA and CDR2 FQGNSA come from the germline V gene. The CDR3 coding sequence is TGTGCCAGCAGCCCCCCCGGGGCCGGGGAGCTGTTTTTT. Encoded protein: CASSPPGAGELFF.

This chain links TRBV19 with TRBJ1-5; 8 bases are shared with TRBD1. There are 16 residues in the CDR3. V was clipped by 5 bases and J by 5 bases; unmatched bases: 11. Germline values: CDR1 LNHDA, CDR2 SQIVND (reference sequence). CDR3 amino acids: CASSVQGAQVYQPQHF. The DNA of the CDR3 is TGTGCCAGTAGTGTTCAGGGGGCGCAGGTCTATCAGCCCCAGCATTTT. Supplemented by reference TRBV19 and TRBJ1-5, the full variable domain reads DGGITQSPKYLFRKEGQNVTLSCEQNLNHDAMYWYRQDPGQGLRLIYYSQIVNDFQKGDIAEGYSVSREKKESFPLTVTSAQKNPTAFYLCASSVQGAQVYQPQHFGDGTRLSIL.

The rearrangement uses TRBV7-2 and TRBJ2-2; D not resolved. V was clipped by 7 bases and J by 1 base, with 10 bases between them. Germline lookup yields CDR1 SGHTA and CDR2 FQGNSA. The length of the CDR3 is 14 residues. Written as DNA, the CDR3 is TGTGCCAGCACCCCCACCGGGAACACCGGGGAGCTGTTTTTT. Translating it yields CASTPTGNTGELFF.

In DNA form, the CDR3 reads TGTGCCAGCAGTTTATCGAGCGGGGAGACTAACTATGGCTACACCTTC. This gives the protein CASSLSSGETNYGYTF. The chain links TRBV27 to TRBJ1-2; no clear D gene. V lost 0 bases to trimming and J lost 0 bases, with 11 bases between them. Germline V gene sequence: CDR1 MNHEY, CDR2 SMNVEV (reference sequence). The CDR3 extends over 16 amino acids.

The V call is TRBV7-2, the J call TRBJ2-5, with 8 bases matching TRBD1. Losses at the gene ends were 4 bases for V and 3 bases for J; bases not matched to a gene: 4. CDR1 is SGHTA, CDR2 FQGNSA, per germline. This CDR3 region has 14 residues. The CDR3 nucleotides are TGTGCCAGCAGCTACAACAGGGGGAAAGAGACCCAGTACTTC. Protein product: CASSYNRGKETQYF.